This T cell receptor (beta chain) was recorded in a study of cytomegalovirus exposure and HLA in healthy donors. This CDR3 has 15 amino acids. V was trimmed by 6 bases and J by 1 base, leaving 15 bases between them. From germline, CDR1 is MGHDK and CDR2 SYGVNS. 13 Jbeta primers and 60 Vbeta primers were used for the PCR. The assay was immunoSEQ multiplex PCR, and TCRdb's table has in-frame clones only and misses some. The data contain around 210,000 clones, roughly 78% of them singletons. The sequenced material came from PBMCs. J is TRBJ2-5 and V is TRBV25-1; TRBD1 is a possible D gene (6 bases). This clonotype originated in a boy aged 10-17 years in good health and CMV-seronegative. CDR3: CASSENRVGQETQYF. The CDR3 DNA follows: TGTGCCAGCAGCGAAAACAGGGTCGGCCAAGAGACCCAGTACTTC. Combining the CDR3 with reference TRBV25-1 and TRBJ2-5 gives the whole variable domain EADIYQTPRYLVIGTGKKITLECSQTMGHDKMYWYQQDPGMELHLIHYSYGVNSTEKGDLSSESTVSRIRTEHFPLTLESARPSHTSQYLCASSENRVGQETQYFGPGTRLLVL.